The 14 T cell receptor beta chains below all came from one sample that was sequenced in a study of blood T cell repertoires in COVID-19. TCRdb keeps only in-frame clones here, not all; method: immunoSEQ multiplex PCR. The sample contains under 40,000 clones, just under 95% of which appear only once. The sequenced sample consisted of peripheral blood. The receptors here all came from a human donor with active COVID-19. The donor label of this sample is uncertain.

The chain links TRBV9 to TRBJ2-1; 7 bases line up with TRBD1. The CDR3 sequence is 15 residues long. Germline V gene data show CDR1 as SGDLS and CDR2 as YYNGEE. J lost 10 bases, V lost 3 bases, and 13 bases had no gene match. The CDR3 DNA reads as TGTGCCAGCAGCGCGTCTCGGCCAGGGGGTGGGGAGCAGTTCTTC. Translated: CASSASRPGGGEQFF.

V and J are TRBV10-2 and TRBJ2-3, with 11 bases matching TRBD2. The CDR3 extends over 17 amino acids. Trimming removed 8 bases from V and 6 bases from J; junction bases left unmatched: 16. Germline V gene lookup returns CDR1 WSHSY and CDR2 SAAADI. CDR3 in amino acids: CASRVGGSGGAGDTQYF. The CDR3 nucleotides read TGCGCCAGCCGAGTGGGCGGTAGCGGGGGGGCCGGGGATACGCAGTATTTT.

The chain joins TRBV28 to TRBJ2-7, with 8 bases fitting TRBD1. The ends lost 7 bases at V and 6 bases at J; junction bases unmatched: 14. The length of the CDR3 is 15 residues. Germline CDR1 is MDHEN and CDR2 is SYDVKM. The CDR3 protein is CASTTDRAPMSEQYF. In nucleotides, the CDR3 is TGTGCCAGCACAACGGACAGGGCGCCAATGTCCGAGCAGTACTTC. Drawing the rest from reference TRBV28 and TRBJ2-7, the complete variable domain is DVKVTQSSRYLVKRTGEKVFLECVQDMDHENMFWYRQDPGLGLRLIYFSYDVKMKEKGDIPEGYSVSREKKERFSLILESASTNQTSMYLCASTTDRAPMSEQYFGPGTRLTVT.

The chain is built from TRBV6-6 and TRBJ2-7, with 12 nucleotides matching TRBD2. CDR1 MNHNY and CDR2 SVGAGI come from the germline V gene (reference sequence). The CDR3 runs 15 residues. V gave up 6 bases and J gave up 4 bases; unmatched junction bases: 7. The DNA of the CDR3 is TGTGCCAGCAGCGAAGGACTAGCGGGACGGTACGAGCAGTACTTC. Residues: CASSEGLAGRYEQYF.

The CDR3: CSAPTPYEQYF. As DNA, the CDR3 is TGCAGTGCCCCTACCCCCTACGAGCAGTACTTC. The V call is TRBV20-1, the J call TRBJ2-7; no clear D gene. CDR1 and CDR2 (germline): DFQATT, SNEGSKA (reference sequence). Trimming stripped 6 bases from V and 2 bases from J, with 8 bases between. This CDR3 region has 11 residues.

The rearrangement joins TRBV13 to TRBJ2-2, with 7 bases matching TRBD1. Germline V gives CDR1 PRHDT, CDR2 FYEKMQ (reference sequence). The trim removed 5 bases at V and 3 bases at J, leaving 6 bases unmatched. The CDR3 spans 15 residues. CDR3 sequence (DNA): TGTGCCAGCAGCCACCGGGACAGAGACACCGGGGAGCTGTTTTTT. As protein: CASSHRDRDTGELFF.

The genes are TRBV2 and TRBJ2-7; tentatively, D is TRBD1 (6 bases). This CDR3 comprises 13 residues. Per germline, CDR1 SNHLY and CDR2 FYNNEI. The ends were cut back, 8 bases at V and 2 bases at J, with 13 bases in the middle. The CDR3 nucleotides are TGTGCCAGCGGCGCGACAGGAGCCTACGAGCAGTACTTC. It codes for CASGATGAYEQYF. Using reference TRBV2 and TRBJ2-7 for the parts outside the CDR3, the full variable domain is EPEVTQTPSHQVTQMGQEVILRCVPISNHLYFYWYRQILGQKVEFLVSFYNNEISEKSEIFDDQFSVERPDGSNFTLKIRSTKLEDSAMYFCASGATGAYEQYFGPGTRLTVT.

The V call is TRBV6-6, the J call TRBJ2-1; tentative D call: TRBD1 (6 bases). With 6 bases removed from V and 8 bases from J, the gap between germline ends came to 11 bases. Germline-derived CDR1 and CDR2 are MNHNY and SVGAGI (reference sequence). The CDR3 is made up of 12 amino acids. CDR3 sequence reads: CASRQGYYEQFF. CDR3 DNA sequence: TGTGCCAGCAGGCAGGGGTATTATGAGCAGTTCTTC.

This chain connects TRBV7-6 to TRBJ2-2, with D possibly matching TRBD1 (6 bases). Deletions cut 5 bases from V and 2 bases from J, with 18 bases between. Germline lookup yields CDR1 SGHVS and CDR2 FNYEAQ. The CDR3 consists of 17 residues. The CDR3: CASSRVLGTHNTGELFF. CDR3 in DNA: TGTGCCAGCAGCCGTGTTCTAGGGACACATAACACCGGGGAGCTGTTTTTT.

The CDR3 here is CAISESGGAAFF. The CDR3 DNA follows: TGTGCCATCAGTGAGTCAGGGGGCGCCGCTTTCTTT. The J gene is TRBJ1-1, the V gene TRBV10-3, with TRBD1 identical over 7 bases. Losses at the gene ends were 0 bases for V and 11 bases for J; bases not matched to a gene: 3. There are 12 residues in the CDR3. The germline V gene encodes CDR1 ENHRY and CDR2 SYGVKD.

The V and J genes are TRBV28 and TRBJ2-7; 8 bases agree with TRBD2. The V gene's germline CDR1 is MDHEN and CDR2 SYDVKM. V shed 7 bases and J 0 bases; nucleotides not matched to a gene: 8. This CDR3 contains 15 residues. The CDR3 DNA reads TGTGCCAGCAACCCAGCGGGAGCTCTCTCCTACGAGCAGTACTTC. Translating it yields CASNPAGALSYEQYF.

The V and J genes are TRBV29-1 and TRBJ1-1; D is unresolved. In germline, CDR1 is SQVTM, CDR2 ANQGSEA. The CDR3 has 13 residues. V was trimmed by 7 bases and J by 0 bases, leaving 12 bases between them. The CDR3 reads CSAAAKMNTEAFF. Written as DNA, the CDR3 is TGCAGCGCCGCGGCAAAAATGAACACTGAAGCTTTCTTT.

J is TRBJ2-3 and V is TRBV14; no clear D gene. Germline V gives CDR1 SGHDN, CDR2 FVKESK. The CDR3 is 13 residues long. The V end lost 3 bases, the J end lost 4 bases, and 8 bases lay between the germline ends. CDR3 region: CASSHGSSDTQYF. CDR3 in DNA: TGTGCCAGCAGCCACGGGTCGTCAGATACGCAGTATTTT.

The V and J genes are TRBV4-1 and TRBJ2-3; 8 positions agree with TRBD2. This CDR3 is built from 18 residues. Per the germline V gene, CDR1 is MGHRA and CDR2 is YSYEKL. J gave up 2 bases and V 0 bases, and 10 bases lay outside the gene matches. The CDR3 reads CASSQDRERGTITDTQYF. CDR3 sequence (DNA): TGCGCCAGCAGCCAAGATCGGGAGCGGGGGACTATCACAGATACGCAGTATTTT.